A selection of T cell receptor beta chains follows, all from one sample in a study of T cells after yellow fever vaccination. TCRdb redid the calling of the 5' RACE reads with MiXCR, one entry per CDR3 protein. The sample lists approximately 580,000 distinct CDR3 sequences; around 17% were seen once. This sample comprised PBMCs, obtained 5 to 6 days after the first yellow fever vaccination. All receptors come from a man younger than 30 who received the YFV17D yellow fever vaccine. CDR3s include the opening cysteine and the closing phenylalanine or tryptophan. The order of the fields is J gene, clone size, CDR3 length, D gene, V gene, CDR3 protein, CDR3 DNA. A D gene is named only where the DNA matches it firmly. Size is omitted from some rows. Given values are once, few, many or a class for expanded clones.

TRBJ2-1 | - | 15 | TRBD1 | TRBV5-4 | CASSGGQGGWGEQFF | TGTGCCAGCAGCGGGGGACAGGGAGGTTGGGGTGAGCAGTTCTTC
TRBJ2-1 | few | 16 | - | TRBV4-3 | CASSQVGQGMGNEQFF | TGCGCCAGCAGCCAAGTAGGCCAGGGGATGGGCAATGAGCAGTTCTTC
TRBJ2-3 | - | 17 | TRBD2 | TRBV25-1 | CASSESAGGPRGDTQYF | TGTGCCAGCAGTGAATCGGCGGGGGGGCCCCGAGGAGATACGCAGTATTTT
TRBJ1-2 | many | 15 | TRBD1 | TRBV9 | CASSAGGPTAMGYTF | TGTGCCAGCAGCGCAGGGGGCCCTACAGCTATGGGCTACACCTTC
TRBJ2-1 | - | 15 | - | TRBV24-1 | CATSAPRGDYNEQFF | TGTGCCACCAGTGCCCCTAGGGGGGACTACAATGAGCAGTTCTTC
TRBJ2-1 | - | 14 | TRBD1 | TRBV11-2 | CASSLGQGSGEQFF | TGTGCCAGCAGCTTGGGACAGGGCTCTGGCGAGCAGTTCTTC
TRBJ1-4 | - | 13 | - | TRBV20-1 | CSARDQRRGRLFF | TGCAGTGCTAGAGATCAAAGGAGGGGTAGGCTGTTTTTT
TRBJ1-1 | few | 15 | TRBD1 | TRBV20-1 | CSARAIDRGNTEAFF | TGCAGTGCTAGAGCGATAGACAGGGGGAACACTGAAGCTTTCTTT
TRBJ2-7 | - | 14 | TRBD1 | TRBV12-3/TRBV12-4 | CASSSGTADYEQYF | TGTGCCAGCAGTTCCGGGACAGCTGACTACGAGCAGTACTTC
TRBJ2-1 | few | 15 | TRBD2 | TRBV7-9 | CASSASGGPHNEQFF | TGTGCCAGCAGCGCTAGCGGGGGGCCTCACAATGAGCAGTTCTTC
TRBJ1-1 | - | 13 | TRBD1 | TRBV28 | CASSLPDRAGAFF | TGTGCCAGCAGTTTACCCGACAGGGCTGGAGCTTTCTTT
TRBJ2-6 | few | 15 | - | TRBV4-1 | CASSVRVSGANVLTF | TGCGCCAGCAGCGTCCGGGTGTCGGGGGCCAACGTCCTGACTTTC
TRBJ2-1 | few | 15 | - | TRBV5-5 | CASRLAGNSYNEQFF | TGTGCCAGCAGGTTGGCGGGAAACTCCTACAATGAGCAGTTCTTC
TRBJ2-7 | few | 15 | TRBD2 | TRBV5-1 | CASNLLAGDHYEQYF | TGCGCCAGCAACCTTTTAGCGGGGGACCACTACGAGCAGTACTTC
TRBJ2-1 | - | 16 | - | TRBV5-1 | CASSPIQGYSYNEQFF | TGCGCCAGCAGCCCAATACAGGGCTATTCCTACAATGAGCAGTTCTTC
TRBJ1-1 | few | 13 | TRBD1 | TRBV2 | CAASRDRARVAFF | TGTGCCGCCAGCCGGGACAGGGCAAGGGTAGCTTTCTTT